One sample yielded the 3 T cell receptor beta chains listed below, sequenced in a study of beta chain features in type 1 diabetes. Sequencing targeted expressed TCRB transcripts, as all isolated RNA had been reverse transcribed. Some clones are missing from TCRdb's copy, which holds only in-frame ones; the method was immunoSEQ multiplex PCR. The sample comprises a few hundred thousand clones, 27% of which are singletons, and more than 3% rests with the top ten. Sequencing input: central memory CD4+ T cells from blood. All receptors come from a man aged 25 to 40 in good health.

As to this clone: This may arise from a read error, as a much more abundant clone is one base away. Within the sample, other DNA sequences also encode this same CDR3. This chain joins TRBV7-2 and TRBJ2-5; D is uncertain. CDR1 and CDR2 from the germline V gene are SGHTA and FQGNSA. V was cut by 4 bases and J by 2 bases, with 2 bases left in between. The CDR3 loop spans 11 amino acids. In DNA form, the CDR3 reads TGTGCCAGCAGCTCGCAAGAGACCCAGTACTTC. Its protein is CASSSQETQYF.

This clone turned up a few times. The rearrangement joins TRBV7-9 to TRBJ2-3, with 9 bases identical to TRBD1. The junction had 4 bases not matched to a gene; V was cut back by 5 bases and J by 1 base. This CDR3 spans 15 amino acids. The germline V gene encodes CDR1 SEHNR and CDR2 FQNEAQ (reference sequence). The DNA for the CDR3 is TGTGCCAGCAGCATACAGGGGGCCGGCACAGATACGCAGTATTTT. This codes for CASSIQGAGTDTQYF.

In its sample, this clone was seen many times. V is TRBV7-9 and J is TRBJ1-4, with D perhaps TRBD1 (5 bases). V dropped 4 bases and J dropped 4 bases, with 10 bases sitting between them. This CDR3 spans 14 amino acids. Germline CDR1 and CDR2: SEHNR and FQNEAQ (reference sequence). The DNA of the CDR3 is TGTGCCAGCAGCTCAGGGATGGGTAATGAAAAACTGTTTTTT. Its translation is CASSSGMGNEKLFF.